The clone carrying this TCR beta chain was seen only a few times. The source of the sample is a study of patients and donors after allogeneic stem cell transplantation. There are 17 residues in the CDR3. Germline loops: CDR1 MNHEY, CDR2 SVGAGI. V shed 0 bases and J 1 base; nucleotides not matched to a gene: 7. TCRdb reprocessed the RT-PCR reads via MiXCR and lists one record per CDR3 protein. The table lists under 200,000 distinct CDR3 sequences, approximately 31% of them singletons. The specimen sequenced was blood, either unsorted or a sorted T cell fraction (not recorded which). This sequence was found in a human donor who was either an allogeneic HSCT recipient or a stem cell or donor lymphocyte infusion donor (not recorded which). It is not recorded whose cells these are; they may come from a transplant donor. V is TRBV6-5 and J is TRBJ2-5; 8 nucleotides match TRBD2. Written as DNA, the CDR3 is TGTGCCAGCAGTTACTCCGTTGCGGGAGGACTCCAAGAGACCCAGTACTTC. Translated, it gives CASSYSVAGGLQETQYF.